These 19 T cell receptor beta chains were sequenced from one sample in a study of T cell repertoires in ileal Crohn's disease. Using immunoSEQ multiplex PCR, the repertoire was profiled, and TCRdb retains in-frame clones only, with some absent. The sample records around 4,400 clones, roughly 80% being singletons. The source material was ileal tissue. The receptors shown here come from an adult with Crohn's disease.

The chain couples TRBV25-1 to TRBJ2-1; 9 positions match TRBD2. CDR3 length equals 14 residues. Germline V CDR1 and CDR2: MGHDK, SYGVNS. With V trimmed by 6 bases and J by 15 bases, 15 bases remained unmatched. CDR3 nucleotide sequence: TGTGCCAGCAGCAAGTCTTTAGCGGGAGAGCGACTGTTCTTC. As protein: CASSKSLAGERLFF.

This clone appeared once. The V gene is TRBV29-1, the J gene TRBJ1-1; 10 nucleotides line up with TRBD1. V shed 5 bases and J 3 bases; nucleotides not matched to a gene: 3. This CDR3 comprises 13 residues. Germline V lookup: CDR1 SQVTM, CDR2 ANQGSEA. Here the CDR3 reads CSVQGTGDTEAFF. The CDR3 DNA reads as TGCAGCGTTCAAGGGACAGGGGACACTGAAGCTTTCTTT.

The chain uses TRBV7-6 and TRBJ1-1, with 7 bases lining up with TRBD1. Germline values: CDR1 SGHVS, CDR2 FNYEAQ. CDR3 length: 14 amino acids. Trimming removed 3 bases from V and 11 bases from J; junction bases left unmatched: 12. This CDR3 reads CASSFGGGGLEAFF. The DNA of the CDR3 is TGTGCCAGCAGCTTCGGAGGGGGCGGCTTAGAGGCTTTCTTT.

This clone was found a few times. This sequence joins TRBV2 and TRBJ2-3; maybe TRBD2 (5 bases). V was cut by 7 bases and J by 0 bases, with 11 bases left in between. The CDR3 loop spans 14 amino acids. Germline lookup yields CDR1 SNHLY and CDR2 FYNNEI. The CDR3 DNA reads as TGTGCCAGCAAGAGGGAGTTGAGCACAGATACGCAGTATTTT. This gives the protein CASKRELSTDTQYF.

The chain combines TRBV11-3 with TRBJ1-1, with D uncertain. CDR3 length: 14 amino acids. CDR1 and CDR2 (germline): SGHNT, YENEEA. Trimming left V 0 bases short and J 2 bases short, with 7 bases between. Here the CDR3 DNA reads TGTGCCAGCAGCTTAGATCTGAGTAACACTGAAGCTTTCTTT. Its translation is CASSLDLSNTEAFF.

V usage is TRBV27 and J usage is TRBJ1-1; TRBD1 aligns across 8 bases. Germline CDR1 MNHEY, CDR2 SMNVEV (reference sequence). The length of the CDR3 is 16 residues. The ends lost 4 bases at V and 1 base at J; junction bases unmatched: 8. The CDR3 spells CASSSSGTGRNTEAFF. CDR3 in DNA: TGTGCCAGCAGTTCGTCCGGGACAGGCCGGAACACTGAAGCTTTCTTT.

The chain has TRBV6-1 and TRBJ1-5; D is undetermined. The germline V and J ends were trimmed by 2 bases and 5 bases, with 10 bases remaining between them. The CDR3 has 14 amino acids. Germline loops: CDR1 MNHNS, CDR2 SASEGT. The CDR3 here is CASSEMGSYQPQHF. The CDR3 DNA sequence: TGTGCCAGCAGTGAAATGGGGAGCTATCAGCCCCAGCATTTT.

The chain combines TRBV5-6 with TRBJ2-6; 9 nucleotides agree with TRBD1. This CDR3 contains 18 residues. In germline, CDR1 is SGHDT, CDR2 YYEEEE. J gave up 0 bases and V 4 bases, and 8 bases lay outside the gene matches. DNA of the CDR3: TGTGCCAGCAGCCCCAGACAGGGGGTCTTCTCTGGGGCCAACGTCCTGACTTTC. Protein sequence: CASSPRQGVFSGANVLTF.

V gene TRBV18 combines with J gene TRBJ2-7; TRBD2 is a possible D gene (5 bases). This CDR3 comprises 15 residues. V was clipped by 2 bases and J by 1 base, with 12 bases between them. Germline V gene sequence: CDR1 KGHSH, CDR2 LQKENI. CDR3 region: CASSPSSGLSYEQYF. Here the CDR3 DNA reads TGTGCCAGCTCACCATCATCAGGACTGTCCTACGAGCAGTACTTC.

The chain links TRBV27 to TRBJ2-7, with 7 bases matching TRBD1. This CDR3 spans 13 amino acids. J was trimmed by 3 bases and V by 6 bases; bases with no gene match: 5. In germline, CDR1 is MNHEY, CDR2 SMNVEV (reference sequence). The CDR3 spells CASSLGTDYEQYF. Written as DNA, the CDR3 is TGTGCCAGCAGCCTAGGGACAGACTACGAGCAGTACTTC.

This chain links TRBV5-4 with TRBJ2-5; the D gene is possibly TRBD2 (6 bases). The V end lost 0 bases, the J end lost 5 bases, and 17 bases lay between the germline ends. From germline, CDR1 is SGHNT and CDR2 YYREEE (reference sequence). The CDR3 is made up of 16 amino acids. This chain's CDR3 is CASSLGARGGQETQYF. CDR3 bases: TGTGCCAGCAGCTTGGGGGCCCGAGGAGGGCAGGAGACCCAGTACTTC.

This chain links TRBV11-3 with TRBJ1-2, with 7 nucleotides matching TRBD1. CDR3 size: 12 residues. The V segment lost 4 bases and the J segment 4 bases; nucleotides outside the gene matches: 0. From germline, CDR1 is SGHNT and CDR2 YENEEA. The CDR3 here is CASSWDSYGYTF. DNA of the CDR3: TGTGCCAGCAGCTGGGACAGCTATGGCTACACCTTC.

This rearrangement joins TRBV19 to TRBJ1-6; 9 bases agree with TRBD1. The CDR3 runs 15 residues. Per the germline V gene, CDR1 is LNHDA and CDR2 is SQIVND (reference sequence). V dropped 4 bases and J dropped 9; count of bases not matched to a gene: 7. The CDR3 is CASSTGTGSGSPLHF. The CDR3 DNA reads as TGTGCCAGTAGTACCGGGACAGGGAGCGGTTCACCCCTCCACTTT. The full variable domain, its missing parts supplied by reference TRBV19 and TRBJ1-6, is DGGITQSPKYLFRKEGQNVTLSCEQNLNHDAMYWYRQDPGQGLRLIYYSQIVNDFQKGDIAEGYSVSREKKESFPLTVTSAQKNPTAFYLCASSTGTGSGSPLHFGNGTRLTVT.

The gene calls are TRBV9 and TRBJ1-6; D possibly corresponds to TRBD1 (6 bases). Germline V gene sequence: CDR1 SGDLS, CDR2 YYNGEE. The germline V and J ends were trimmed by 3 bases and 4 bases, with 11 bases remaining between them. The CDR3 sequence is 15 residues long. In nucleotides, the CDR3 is TGTGCCAGCAGCGGGGAACAGGGATATAATTCACCCCTCCACTTT. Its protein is CASSGEQGYNSPLHF. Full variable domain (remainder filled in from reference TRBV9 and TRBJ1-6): DSGVTQTPKHLITATGQRVTLRCSPRSGDLSVYWYQQSLDQGLQFLIQYYNGEERAKGNILERFSAQQFPDLHSELNLSSLELGDSALYFCASSGEQGYNSPLHFGNGTRLTVT.

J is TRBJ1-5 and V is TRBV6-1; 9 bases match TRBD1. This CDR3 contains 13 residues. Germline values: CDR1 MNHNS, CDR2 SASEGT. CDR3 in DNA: TGTGAGGGGGACAGGGAACCCCATCAGCCCCAGCATTTT. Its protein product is CEGDREPHQPQHF.

DNA of the CDR3: TGTGCCAGCAGCTTTGGTCGACAGGTAAATGAGCAGTTCTTC. This gives the protein CASSFGRQVNEQFF. The chain recombines TRBV11-1 with TRBJ2-1, with D possibly TRBD1 on 6 matching bases. Germline V gene data show CDR1 as SGHAT and CDR2 as FQDESV (reference sequence). V gave up 3 bases and J gave up 7 bases, with 13 bases separating them. The length of the CDR3 is 14 residues.

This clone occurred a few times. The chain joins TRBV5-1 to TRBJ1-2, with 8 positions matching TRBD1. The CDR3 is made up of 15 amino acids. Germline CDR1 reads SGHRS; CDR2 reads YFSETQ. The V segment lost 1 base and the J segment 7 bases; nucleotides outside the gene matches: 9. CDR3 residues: CASSLLSGQGFGYTF. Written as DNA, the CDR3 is TGCGCCAGCAGCTTGTTGTCCGGACAGGGTTTTGGCTACACCTTC. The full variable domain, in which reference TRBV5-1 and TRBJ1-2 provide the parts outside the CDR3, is KAGVTQTPRYLIKTRGQQVTLSCSPISGHRSVSWYQQTPGQGLQFLFEYFSETQRNKGNFPGRFSGRQFSNSRSEMNVSTLELGDSALYLCASSLLSGQGFGYTFGSGTRLTVV.

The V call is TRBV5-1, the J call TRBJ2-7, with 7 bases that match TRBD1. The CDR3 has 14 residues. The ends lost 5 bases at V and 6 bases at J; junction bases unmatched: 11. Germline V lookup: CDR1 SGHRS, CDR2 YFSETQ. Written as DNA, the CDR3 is TGCGCCAGCAGGCTAGGACAGGTTCTCGGCGAGCAGTACTTC. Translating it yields CASRLGQVLGEQYF. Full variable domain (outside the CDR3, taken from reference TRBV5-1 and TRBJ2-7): KAGVTQTPRYLIKTRGQQVTLSCSPISGHRSVSWYQQTPGQGLQFLFEYFSETQRNKGNFPGRFSGRQFSNSRSEMNVSTLELGDSALYLCASRLGQVLGEQYFGPGTRLTVT.

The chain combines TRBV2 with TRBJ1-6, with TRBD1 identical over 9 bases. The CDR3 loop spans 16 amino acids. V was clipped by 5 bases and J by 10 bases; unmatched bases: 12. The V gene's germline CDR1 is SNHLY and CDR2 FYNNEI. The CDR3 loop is CASSIRGDRDWSPLHF. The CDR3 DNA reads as TGTGCCAGCAGTATCCGCGGGGACAGGGATTGGTCACCCCTCCACTTT.